These 4 T cell receptor beta chains originate from one sample sequenced in a study of T cells after yellow fever vaccination. From the 5' RACE reads, TCRdb called clonotypes with MiXCR, one entry per CDR3 protein. The sample shows about 320,000 distinct CDR3 sequences, 9.5% to 12% of them seen only once. The specimen comprised CD4+ T cells sorted from PBMCs, sampled 45 days after the yellow fever booster vaccination. Receptor source: a man younger than 30 who received the YFV17D yellow fever vaccine.

This clonotype was counted a few times. The rearrangement uses TRBV12-3 or TRBV12-4 and TRBJ1-2; no clear D. The CDR3 is made up of 16 amino acids. V gave up 3 bases and J gave up 7 bases, with 21 bases separating them. The CDR3 here is CASSFPRARGWVGYTF. The DNA of the CDR3 is TGTGCCAGCAGTTTCCCCCGGGCGCGCGGGTGGGTTGGCTACACCTTC.

This clonotype appeared a few times. V and J are TRBV5-1 and TRBJ2-7; the match to TRBD1 covers 10 bases. Germline V lookup: CDR1 SGHRS, CDR2 YFSETQ. V gave up 4 bases and J gave up 3 bases; unmatched junction bases: 7. CDR3 size: 15 residues. The CDR3 protein is CASSVGQGGIYEQYF. CDR3 sequence (DNA): TGCGCCAGCAGCGTAGGACAGGGGGGTATCTACGAGCAGTACTTC.

This clonotype was seen many times. This sequence joins TRBV28 and TRBJ1-2; D is ambiguous. Germline V lookup: CDR1 MDHEN, CDR2 SYDVKM. Trimming removed 7 bases at V and 4 bases at J, with 16 bases between. This CDR3 comprises 14 residues. CDR3 protein: CASMLTEVGYGYTF. The CDR3 DNA reads as TGTGCCAGCATGTTAACAGAAGTAGGCTATGGCTACACCTTC.

This clonotype was recorded many times. J is TRBJ2-2 and V is TRBV5-4; D is ambiguous. Per germline, CDR1 SGHNT and CDR2 YYREEE (reference sequence). The CDR3 covers 11 residues. Trimming took 4 bases from V and 7 from J, leaving 5 bases between them. The CDR3: CASSGRGELFF. The CDR3 DNA reads TGTGCCAGCAGCGGGCGCGGGGAGCTGTTTTTT.